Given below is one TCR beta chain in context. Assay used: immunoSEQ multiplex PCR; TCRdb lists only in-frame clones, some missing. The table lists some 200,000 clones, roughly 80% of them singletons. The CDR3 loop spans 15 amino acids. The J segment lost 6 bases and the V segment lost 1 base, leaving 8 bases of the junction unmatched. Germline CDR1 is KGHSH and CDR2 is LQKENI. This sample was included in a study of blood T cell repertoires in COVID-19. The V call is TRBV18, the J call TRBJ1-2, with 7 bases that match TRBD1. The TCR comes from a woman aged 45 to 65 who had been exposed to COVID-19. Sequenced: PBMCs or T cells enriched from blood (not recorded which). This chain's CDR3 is CASSPLIDRAHGYTF. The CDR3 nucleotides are TGTGCCAGCTCACCACTCATCGACAGGGCCCATGGCTACACCTTC.